This T cell receptor (beta chain) was identified in a study of blood T cells in healthy people across ages. For the second PCR, which ran for roughly 6 to 12 cycles, a sample-barcoded 5' primer and a J-beta primer mix were used. In TCRdb, the 5' RACE reads were re-called with MiXCR into one record per CDR3 protein. This sample has 780,000 or so distinct CDR3 sequences, with just under 25% found just once. The sample holds a few counts of this clonotype. This CDR3 region has 15 residues. The ends lost 7 bases at V and 6 bases at J; junction bases unmatched: 11. These data were likewise used in another study, on T cells of mothers and their children.

Input material: blood. This sequence originates from a boy between 10 and 17 years old in good health. This chain links TRBV12-3 or TRBV12-4 with TRBJ1-5, with TRBD1 identical over 8 bases. The CDR3 DNA follows: TGTGCCAGCACTGCCCAGACAGGGGTAGCTCAGCCCCAGCATTTT. Translation: CASTAQTGVAQPQHF.